The entry below gives a single T cell receptor (beta chain) sequence along with its context. How the authors handled the data: Estimates of nucleated cell counts were drawn from the amplification of reference gene primers. Only in-frame clones appear in the TCRdb table, and some are missing; sequencing was by immunoSEQ multiplex PCR. V and J calls and clone size come straight from that table; D and trimming were deduced from the DNA. The sample includes approximately 280,000 clones, 80% to 90% seen only once; the top ten take around 10%. This CDR3 has 16 residues. Germline CDR1 SGDLS, CDR2 YYNGEE. V lost 4 bases, J lost 0 bases, and 14 bases lay in between. This sample was taken from a study of blood T cell repertoires in COVID-19. Background on the study: Donors in the United States, Italy and Spain gave samples during acute or convalescent COVID-19. T cells, B-cell-depleted T cells, or PBMCs provided the cDNA or gDNA that served as material.

The rearrangement links TRBV9 to TRBJ1-3; D remains ambiguous. Sequenced: peripheral blood. This sequence was found in a woman in her sixties or seventies with acute or convalescent COVID-19. The CDR3 DNA is TGTGCCAGCAGCCCCCCGGGGTCGAGCTCTGGAAACACCATATATTTT. Translating gives CASSPPGSSSGNTIYF.